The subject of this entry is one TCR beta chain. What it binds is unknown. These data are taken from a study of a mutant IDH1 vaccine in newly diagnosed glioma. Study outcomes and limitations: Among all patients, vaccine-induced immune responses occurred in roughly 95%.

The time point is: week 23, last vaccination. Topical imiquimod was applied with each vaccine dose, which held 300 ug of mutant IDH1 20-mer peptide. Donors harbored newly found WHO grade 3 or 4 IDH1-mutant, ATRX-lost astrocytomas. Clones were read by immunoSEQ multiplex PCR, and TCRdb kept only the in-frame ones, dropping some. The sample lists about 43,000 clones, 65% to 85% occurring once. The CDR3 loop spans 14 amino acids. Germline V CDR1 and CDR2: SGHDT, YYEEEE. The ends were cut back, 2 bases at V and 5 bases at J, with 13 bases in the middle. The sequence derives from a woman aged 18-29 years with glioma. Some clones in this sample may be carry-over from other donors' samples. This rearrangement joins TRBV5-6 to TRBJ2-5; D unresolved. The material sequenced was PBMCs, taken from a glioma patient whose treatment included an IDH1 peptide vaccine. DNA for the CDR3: TGTGCCAGCAGCTTTTGGGCGATACGCGAGACCCAGTACTTC. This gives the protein CASSFWAIRETQYF.